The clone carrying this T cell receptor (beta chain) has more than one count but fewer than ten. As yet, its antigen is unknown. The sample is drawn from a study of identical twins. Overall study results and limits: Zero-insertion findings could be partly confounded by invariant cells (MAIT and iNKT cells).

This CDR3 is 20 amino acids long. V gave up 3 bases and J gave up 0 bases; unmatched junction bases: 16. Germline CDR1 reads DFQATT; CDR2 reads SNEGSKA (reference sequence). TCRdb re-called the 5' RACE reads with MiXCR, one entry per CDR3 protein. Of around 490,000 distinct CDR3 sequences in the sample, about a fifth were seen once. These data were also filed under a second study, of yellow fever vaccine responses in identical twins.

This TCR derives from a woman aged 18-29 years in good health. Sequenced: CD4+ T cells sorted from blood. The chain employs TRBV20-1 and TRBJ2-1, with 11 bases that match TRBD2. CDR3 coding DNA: TGCAGTGCTAGGCCCAGCCCCCGGACTAGCGGGCCCAGCTCCTACAATGAGCAGTTCTTC. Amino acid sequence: CSARPSPRTSGPSSYNEQFF.